The rows below give T cell receptor beta chains drawn from one sample of a study of T-cell reconstitution after alpha-beta-depleted transplantation in children. TCRdb itself ran the PCR reads through MiXCR, one entry per CDR3 protein. Of about 540,000 distinct CDR3 sequences in the sample, over 25% are singletons; the top ten hold less than 40%. Sequencing used PBMCs, obtained before TCRalphabeta/CD19-depleted stem cell transplant. Receptor source: a boy less than two years old with Wiskott-Aldrich syndrome, due to receive a stem cell transplant. The CDR3 runs from the conserved cysteine through the conserved F or W. Fields, in order: D gene, V gene, J gene, clone size, CDR3 protein, CDR3 DNA. The D gene is left open where the match is weak. The size of a clone is reported for some rows only, either as once, few or many, or as a class for expanded clones.

D gene: NA; V gene: TRBV6-1; J gene: TRBJ1-5; clone size: NA; CDR3 protein: CASSDQAASNQPQHF; CDR3 DNA: TGTGCCAGCAGTGACCAGGCAGCTAGCAATCAGCCCCAGCATTTT
D gene: NA; V gene: TRBV20-1; J gene: TRBJ2-1; clone size: NA; CDR3 protein: CSPSLAVNYNEQFF; CDR3 DNA: TGCAGCCCTTCCCTAGCTGTGAATTACAATGAGCAGTTCTTC
D gene: NA; V gene: TRBV20-1; J gene: TRBJ2-7; clone size: few; CDR3 protein: CSARSPTTYEQYF; CDR3 DNA: TGCAGTGCTAGGAGCCCCACGACCTACGAGCAGTACTTC
D gene: NA; V gene: TRBV5-1; J gene: TRBJ1-6; clone size: few; CDR3 protein: CASSFETVASNSPLHF; CDR3 DNA: TGCGCCAGCAGCTTCGAAACAGTTGCTTCAAATTCACCCCTCCACTTT
D gene: NA; V gene: TRBV5-1; J gene: TRBJ2-2; clone size: NA; CDR3 protein: CASRFPRGRANTGELFF; CDR3 DNA: TGCGCCAGCCGTTTTCCACGGGGGCGGGCGAACACCGGGGAGCTGTTTTTT
D gene: NA; V gene: TRBV7-9; J gene: TRBJ2-1; clone size: few; CDR3 protein: CASSHRPNEQFF; CDR3 DNA: TGTGCCAGCAGCCACAGACCCAATGAGCAGTTCTTC
D gene: TRBD1; V gene: TRBV5-5; J gene: TRBJ2-2; clone size: few; CDR3 protein: CASSYLTGAGELFF; CDR3 DNA: TGTGCCAGCAGCTATCTCACAGGGGCCGGGGAGCTGTTTTTT
D gene: TRBD1; V gene: TRBV10-3; J gene: TRBJ1-5; clone size: NA; CDR3 protein: CAISESIVVQGEQPQHF; CDR3 DNA: TGTGCCATCAGTGAGTCGATAGTCGTGCAGGGGGAGCAGCCCCAGCATTTT
D gene: TRBD2; V gene: TRBV10-3; J gene: TRBJ2-1; clone size: NA; CDR3 protein: CAISEGSGRGDNEQFF; CDR3 DNA: TGTGCCATCAGTGAGGGTAGCGGGAGAGGGGACAATGAGCAGTTCTTC
D gene: TRBD2; V gene: TRBV5-1; J gene: TRBJ2-7; clone size: NA; CDR3 protein: CASSPERGLAYEQYF; CDR3 DNA: TGCGCCAGCAGCCCGGAGCGGGGCCTAGCCTACGAGCAGTACTTC